The 24 T cell receptor beta chains listed next were all sequenced from one sample in a study of T-cell reconstitution after alpha-beta-depleted transplantation in children. As it was prepared, the TCRbeta library received unique molecular identifiers. TCRdb reprocessed the PCR reads with MiXCR, giving one entry per CDR3 protein. The sample shows about 980,000 distinct CDR3 sequences, roughly 29% of them seen only once. Sequenced here: PBMCs, mostly from graft donor cells, sampled 360 days after TCRalphabeta/CD19-depleted stem cell transplant. Receptor source: a boy younger than two who had a stem cell transplant for SCID, so the T cells may come from the graft donor.

This sequence joins TRBV4-1 and TRBJ2-7; 10 nucleotides line up with TRBD2. With V trimmed by 4 bases and J by 3 bases, 9 bases remained unmatched. Per the germline V gene, CDR1 is MGHRA and CDR2 is YSYEKL. The CDR3 consists of 16 residues. The CDR3 loop is CASSLAGTSAYYEQYF. CDR3 DNA: TGCGCCAGCAGCCTAGCAGGGACTAGCGCCTACTACGAGCAGTACTTC.

The sample holds many counts of this clonotype. The genes are TRBV7-6 and TRBJ1-1; D not resolved. Germline CDR1 reads SGHVS; CDR2 reads FNYEAQ. The CDR3 is 14 amino acids. Between the trimmed V and J ends, which lost 5 bases and 2 bases, there was a span of 12 bases. CDR3 DNA: TGTGCCAGCAGCCCCTGGGCAGATAACACTGAAGCTTTCTTT. Protein product: CASSPWADNTEAFF.

The chain carries TRBV5-1 and TRBJ2-2; a weak D match, TRBD1 (6 bases). This CDR3 has 17 amino acids. Trimming left V 6 bases short and J 0 bases short, with 18 bases between. Germline assignment: CDR1 SGHRS and CDR2 YFSETQ. The chain's CDR3 is CASTRRTVYPNTGELFF. The CDR3 coding sequence is TGCGCCAGCACCCGCAGGACAGTTTACCCGAACACCGGGGAGCTGTTTTTT.

The chain recombines TRBV7-6 with TRBJ2-7; D may be TRBD1 (5 bases). Trimming shortened V by 5 bases and J by 3 bases, and 14 bases separated the two germline ends. This CDR3 contains 14 residues. CDR1 SGHVS and CDR2 FNYEAQ come from the germline V gene. CDR3 loop: CASSQQDSLYEQYF. Written as DNA, the CDR3 is TGTGCCAGCAGCCAACAGGATTCTCTCTACGAGCAGTACTTC. Full variable domain (missing parts from reference TRBV7-6 and TRBJ2-7): GAGVSQSPRYKVTKRGQDVALRCDPISGHVSLYWYRQALGQGPEFLTYFNYEAQQDKSGLPNDRFSAERPEGSISTLTIQRTEQRDSAMYRCASSQQDSLYEQYFGPGTRLTVT.

This clonotype was detected a few times. The chain uses TRBV29-1 and TRBJ2-7; possibly TRBD2 for D (6 bases). Between the trimmed V and J ends, which lost 6 bases and 6 bases, there was a span of 15 bases. The CDR3 has 12 amino acids. Germline CDR1 is SQVTM and CDR2 is ANQGSEA. Here the CDR3 reads CSVMRGLGEQYF. CDR3 DNA sequence: TGCAGCGTAATGCGGGGACTCGGCGAGCAGTACTTC.

This clonotype came up a few times. In DNA, the CDR3 is TGTGCCAGCAGCCCTATAAGTCAGCCCCAGCATTTT. Translated, it gives CASSPISQPQHF. The V call is TRBV3-1, the J call TRBJ1-5; unclear D gene. Trimming stripped 4 bases from V and 6 bases from J, with 7 bases between. This CDR3 has 12 amino acids. The germline gives CDR1 LGHDT, CDR2 YNNKEL (reference sequence).

This clonotype turned up a few times. This chain uses TRBV7-2 with TRBJ2-1; TRBD2 aligns across 7 bases. V was pared by 0 bases and J by 10 bases, with 9 bases of the junction left unmatched. The CDR3 is 15 amino acids. CDR1 and CDR2 from the germline V gene are SGHTA and FQGNSA. The CDR3 region has the DNA TGTGCCAGCAGCTTAGCTCCGGGGGGAAACGAAGAGCAGTTCTTC. It yields the protein CASSLAPGGNEEQFF.

This clonotype was counted a few times. The chain recombines TRBV11-1 with TRBJ2-3; D call uncertain. The length of the CDR3 is 19 residues. Trimming shortened V by 2 bases and J by 2 bases, and 23 bases separated the two germline ends. Germline assignment: CDR1 SGHAT and CDR2 FQDESV (reference sequence). CDR3 nucleotides: TGTGCCAGCAGCTTAACTCCCCCGGACCGACACCCCACCACAGATACGCAGTATTTT. Its protein is CASSLTPPDRHPTTDTQYF.

The rearrangement uses TRBV20-1 and TRBJ2-7, with 16 bases aligning to TRBD2. Germline trimming cut 4 bases from V and 3 bases from J; bases unmatched to any gene: 9. CDR3 length: 17 residues. CDR1 is DFQATT and CDR2 is SNEGSKA in the germline V gene (reference sequence). CDR3 loop: CSATIPGLAGGIYEQYF. CDR3 DNA sequence: TGCAGTGCTACCATTCCGGGACTAGCGGGGGGGATCTACGAGCAGTACTTC.

This clonotype has just a few counts. The V call is TRBV5-1, the J call TRBJ2-5; D unresolved. V lost 0 bases and J 2 bases, leaving 8 bases between the germline ends. This CDR3 spans 14 amino acids. Germline-derived CDR1 and CDR2 are SGHRS and YFSETQ. The CDR3, as DNA: TGCGCCAGCAGCTTGGGACCGATACAAGAGACCCAGTACTTC. Residues: CASSLGPIQETQYF.

The V and J genes are TRBV2 and TRBJ2-1; D may be TRBD2 (7 bases). The germline V gene encodes CDR1 SNHLY and CDR2 FYNNEI. V was pared by 4 bases and J by 0 bases, with 10 bases between. The length of the CDR3 is 15 residues. The CDR3 here is CASSGGGLSYNEQFF. The CDR3 bases are TGTGCCAGCAGTGGGGGGGGCCTCTCCTACAATGAGCAGTTCTTC.

The CDR3 DNA follows: TGTGCCAGCAGCTTAGTGCAGGGGGAGAGGGGCTCAAACATTCAGTACTTC. This codes for CASSLVQGERGSNIQYF. This chain links TRBV7-9 with TRBJ2-4, with 7 bases identical to TRBD1. Germline assignment: CDR1 SEHNR and CDR2 FQNEAQ (reference sequence). Trimming cost V 1 base and J 6 bases; bases outside gene matches: 12. This CDR3 region has 17 residues.

The chain employs TRBV9 and TRBJ1-4; 9 bases are shared with TRBD1. The CDR3 sequence is 15 residues long. The junction had 8 bases not matched to a gene; V was cut back by 3 bases and J by 8 bases. In germline, CDR1 is SGDLS, CDR2 YYNGEE. The CDR3 DNA is TGTGCCAGCAGCGACAACAGGGGGCGCGGAGAAAAACTGTTTTTT. This gives the protein CASSDNRGRGEKLFF. The variable domain in full, with the rest retrieved from reference TRBV9 and TRBJ1-4, is DSGVTQTPKHLITATGQRVTLRCSPRSGDLSVYWYQQSLDQGLQFLIQYYNGEERAKGNILERFSAQQFPDLHSELNLSSLELGDSALYFCASSDNRGRGEKLFFGSGTQLSVL.

The genes are TRBV9 and TRBJ1-1; D is perhaps TRBD1 (6 bases). V lost 5 bases to trimming and J lost 0 bases, with 11 bases between them. The length of the CDR3 is 14 residues. CDR1 SGDLS and CDR2 YYNGEE come from the germline V gene. CDR3 amino acids: CASSSRDMNTEAFF. The DNA of the CDR3 is TGTGCCAGCAGTTCCCGGGACATGAACACTGAAGCTTTCTTT.

The chain has TRBV4-2 and TRBJ1-1; unclear D gene. CDR1 is LGHNA and CDR2 is YNFKEQ in the germline V gene. The CDR3 consists of 13 residues. V dropped 0 bases and J dropped 8 bases, with 10 bases sitting between them. In DNA, the CDR3 is TGTGCCAGCAGCCAAGAAGTAAAAGGGGAAGCTTTCTTT. Its translation: CASSQEVKGEAFF.

This clonotype was recorded at least ten times. The genes are TRBV12-3 or TRBV12-4 and TRBJ2-5; 9 positions match TRBD2. Trimming took 3 bases from V and 1 from J; bases not matched to a gene: 3. CDR3 size: 15 residues. The CDR3 coding sequence is TGTGCCAGCAGTTTTAGCGGGGGCCTCCAAGAGACCCAGTACTTC. Encoded protein: CASSFSGGLQETQYF.

In its sample, this clonotype was seen a few times. The CDR3 here is CASSFTGTGNTEAFF. CDR3 DNA sequence: TGCGCCAGCAGTTTTACCGGGACAGGGAACACTGAAGCTTTCTTT. The chain combines TRBV5-1 with TRBJ1-1, with 8 bases aligning to TRBD1. The CDR3 contains 15 residues. Germline loops: CDR1 SGHRS, CDR2 YFSETQ. J lost 1 base, V lost 5 bases, and 7 bases had no gene match. The full variable domain, rest sourced from reference TRBV5-1 and TRBJ1-1, is KAGVTQTPRYLIKTRGQQVTLSCSPISGHRSVSWYQQTPGQGLQFLFEYFSETQRNKGNFPGRFSGRQFSNSRSEMNVSTLELGDSALYLCASSFTGTGNTEAFFGQGTRLTVV.

This clonotype was found a few times. This chain links TRBV2 with TRBJ2-7, with 8 bases aligning to TRBD1. In germline, CDR1 is SNHLY, CDR2 FYNNEI. The CDR3 runs 14 residues. The V segment lost 6 bases and the J segment 6 bases; nucleotides outside the gene matches: 10. CDR3 DNA: TGTGCCAGCAGCTCCGGGACAGGACTGTCCGAGCAGTACTTC. This sequence encodes CASSSGTGLSEQYF.

This clonotype occurred a few times. V and J are TRBV6-5 and TRBJ2-7, with a weak D call TRBD2 (6 bases). Per germline, CDR1 MNHEY and CDR2 SVGAGI. The ends were cut back, 7 bases at V and 9 bases at J, with 13 bases in the middle. The CDR3 totals 11 residues. The CDR3 nucleotides are TGTGCCAGCACCAACGGGGGAGCGCAGTACTTC. Its translation: CASTNGGAQYF.

This clonotype was seen a few times. The CDR3: CASSLPPDQGYTF. The CDR3 nucleotides are TGTGCCAGCAGCTTGCCCCCGGATCAGGGCTACACCTTC. This sequence joins TRBV5-8 and TRBJ1-2; no clear D. Germline values: CDR1 SGHTS, CDR2 YDEGEE. This CDR3 is 13 amino acids long. The germline V and J ends were trimmed by 1 base and 8 bases, with 12 bases remaining between them.

This chain links TRBV4-2 with TRBJ2-1; 9 bases line up with TRBD2. The CDR3 loop spans 16 amino acids. CDR1 is LGHNA, CDR2 YNFKEQ, per germline. Trimming took 3 bases from V and 6 from J; bases not matched to a gene: 9. CDR3 in DNA: TGTGCCAGCAGCCAGACGGGACTAGCTATAGGCAATGAGCAGTTCTTC. This codes for CASSQTGLAIGNEQFF.

This clonotype was seen more than once but under ten times. The V and J genes are TRBV28 and TRBJ2-5; a possible D gene is TRBD1 (5 bases). Germline CDR1 MDHEN, CDR2 SYDVKM. Trimming removed 4 bases at V and 2 bases at J, with 17 bases between. The CDR3 has 16 amino acids. CDR3 loop: CASSWGPTPSQETQYF. The CDR3 nucleotides are TGTGCCAGCAGTTGGGGCCCTACACCCTCACAAGAGACCCAGTACTTC.

This clonotype came up many times. This sequence joins TRBV6-5 and TRBJ2-1; D is possibly TRBD2 (6 bases). V lost 6 bases to trimming and J lost 5 bases, with 14 bases between them. This CDR3 spans 14 amino acids. Germline CDR1 is MNHEY and CDR2 is SVGAGI. This chain's CDR3 is CASSRDWSDNEQFF. DNA for the CDR3: TGTGCCAGCAGCCGGGACTGGAGTGACAATGAGCAGTTCTTC.

This clonotype turned up a few times. The chain employs TRBV4-2 and TRBJ2-3; 8 bases map to TRBD2. In germline, CDR1 is LGHNA, CDR2 YNFKEQ. The V segment lost 1 base and the J segment 7 bases; nucleotides outside the gene matches: 16. The CDR3 length is 18 residues. The DNA for the CDR3 is TGTGCCAGCAGCCAAGCACAACGCCGGGGGGGTCCCGGTCATACGCAGTATTTT. Protein sequence: CASSQAQRRGGPGHTQYF.